Detailed here is one T cell receptor (beta chain). The target of this receptor is not known. Per-base qualities were not stored, and no clone one base away is much larger. Compared with germline, V lacks 4 bases and J lacks 3 bases; bases without a gene match: 5. The CDR3 runs 14 amino acids, cysteine and phenylalanine included. This entry keeps only the CDR3 DNA: 42 bases, framed from base 1. The germline V gene provides CDR1 SNHLY and CDR2 FYNNEI. The data stem from a study of blood T cell repertoires in COVID-19 (dated by TCRdb to 2018 to 2021). Looking at the study overall: Samples covering the acute and convalescent phases of COVID-19 were provided by collaborators in the United States, Italy and Spain. The repertoires were made available in a free public database intended to serve as a resource for research on the immune response to SARS-CoV-2. The sample metadata nearly always contained a de-identified subject ID, COVID-19 status, age in years and sex. Where available, HLA class I and class II types were taken from metadata supplied by the sample provider and were not determined by assay-based typing. Deeply sampled blood TCRbeta repertoires from subjects exposed to, actively infected with, or recovered from COVID-19 were included in the dataset. The samples were drawn from two sources: the first 160 participants of the ongoing ImmuneRACE study, and over 950 subjects contributed by 6 global collaborators. The material from the prospective study consisted of cDNA or gDNA derived from T cells, B-cell-depleted T cells, or PBMCs. What the work shows at the level of the full study, not this receptor alone: The amount of clinical and demographic metadata varied by source and participant and was provided uncurated.

TCRbeta CDR3 regions were amplified from genomic DNA by means of the immunoSEQ Assay, a bias-controlled multiplex PCR. The published analysis was carried out like this. The number of nucleated cells in each sample was estimated by amplification of reference gene primers within the assay. Sequence reads were collapsed and filtered to measure the absolute abundance of every unique TCRbeta CDR3 rearrangement. For each sample, productive Simpson clonality was calculated by taking the square root of Simpson's diversity index across productive rearrangements. This immuneACCESS table, as held by TCRdb, lists in-frame sequences with V and J called but not all clones. Of the missing ones, under half trace to an unresolved V gene in checked studies; the others have no known cause. V and J calls and clone size follow that table, whereas D and trimming were derived from the DNA. The sample profile shows around 450,000 clones; 85% to 90% of them were found once. More than 4% of the sample belongs to the ten largest clones.

The collaborating institutions used their own protocols to collect whole blood in K2EDTA tubes. For TCRbeta analysis, collaborators shipped samples in one of three forms: frozen whole blood, isolated PBMCs, or DNA extracted from either of those sample types. The chain is encoded by TRBV2 joined to TRBJ1-1, and 7 junctional nucleotides match TRBD1. This sequence originates from a woman in her 30s with acute or convalescent COVID-19. Sequenced sample: peripheral blood. This receptor has the CDR3 CASSGAGGDTEAFF. Read as DNA, the sequence is TGTGCCAGCAGTGGGGCAGGGGGAGACACTGAAGCTTTCTTT.